This entry features one T cell receptor beta chain sequence. This entry comes from a study of T cell responses to AZD1222 COVID-19 vaccine. The CDR3 has 13 amino acids. Trimming took 2 bases from V and 8 from J, leaving 12 bases between them. Per the germline V gene, CDR1 is SGHTA and CDR2 is FQGNSA. TCRdb's copy holds only in-frame clones and misses some; the assay was immunoSEQ multiplex PCR. The sample consists of around 100,000 clones, approximately 86% of them appearing once. This clonotype was obtained from an adult who received the MenACWY meningococcal vaccine as a control. The V gene is TRBV7-2, the J gene TRBJ1-2; possibly TRBD1 for D (6 bases). The sample consisted of peripheral blood, taken 28 days after the second dose of the MenACWY control vaccine. The chain's CDR3 is CASSLSRGGGYTF. The CDR3 DNA reads TGTGCCAGCAGCTTATCCAGGGGAGGCGGCTACACCTTC.